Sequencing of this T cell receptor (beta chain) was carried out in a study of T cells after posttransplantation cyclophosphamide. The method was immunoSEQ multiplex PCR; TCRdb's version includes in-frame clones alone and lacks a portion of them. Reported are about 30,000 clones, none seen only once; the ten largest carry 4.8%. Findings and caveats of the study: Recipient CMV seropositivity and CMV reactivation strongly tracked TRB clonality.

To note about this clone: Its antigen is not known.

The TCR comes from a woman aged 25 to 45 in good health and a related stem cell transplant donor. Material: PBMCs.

The CDR3 spells CASSESLGGGLNEQFF. In DNA form, the CDR3 reads TGTGCCAGCAGTGAATCTTTGGGGGGGGGTTTAAATGAGCAGTTCTTC. The genes are TRBV25-1 and TRBJ2-1, with TRBD2 matching over 7 bases. V was pared by 1 base and J by 7 bases, with 10 bases of the junction left unmatched. CDR1 and CDR2 (germline): MGHDK, SYGVNS. The CDR3 loop spans 16 amino acids.